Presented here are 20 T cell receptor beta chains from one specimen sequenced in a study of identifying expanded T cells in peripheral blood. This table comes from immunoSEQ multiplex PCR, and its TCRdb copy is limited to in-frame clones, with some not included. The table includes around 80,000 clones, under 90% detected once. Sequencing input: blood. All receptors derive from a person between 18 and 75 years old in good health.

The chain's CDR3 is CASSLFGQEGTEAFF. The CDR3 DNA reads as TGCGCCAGCAGCCTCTTCGGACAGGAGGGCACTGAAGCTTTCTTT. The gene calls are TRBV5-1 and TRBJ1-1; 7 bases fit TRBD1. The trim removed 4 bases at V and 4 bases at J, leaving 10 bases unmatched. Germline V gene lookup returns CDR1 SGHRS and CDR2 YFSETQ. The CDR3 sequence is 15 residues long.

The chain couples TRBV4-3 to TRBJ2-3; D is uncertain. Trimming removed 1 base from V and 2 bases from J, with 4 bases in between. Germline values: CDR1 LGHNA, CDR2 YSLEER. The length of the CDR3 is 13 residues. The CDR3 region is CASSQVPTDTQYF. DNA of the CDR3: TGCGCCAGCAGCCAAGTTCCCACAGATACGCAGTATTTT.

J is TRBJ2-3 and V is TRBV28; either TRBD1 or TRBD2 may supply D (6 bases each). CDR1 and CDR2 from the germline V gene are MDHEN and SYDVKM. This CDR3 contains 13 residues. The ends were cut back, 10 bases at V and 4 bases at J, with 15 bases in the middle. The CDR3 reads CATSLGGPDTQYF. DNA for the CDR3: TGTGCCACTTCTTTGGGGGGCCCAGATACGCAGTATTTT.

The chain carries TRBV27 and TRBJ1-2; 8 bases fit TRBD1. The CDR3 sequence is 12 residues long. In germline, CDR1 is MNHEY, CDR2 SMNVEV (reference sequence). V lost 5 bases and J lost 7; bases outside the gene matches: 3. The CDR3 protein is CASSMTGVGYTF. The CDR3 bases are TGTGCCAGCAGTATGACAGGGGTTGGCTACACCTTC.

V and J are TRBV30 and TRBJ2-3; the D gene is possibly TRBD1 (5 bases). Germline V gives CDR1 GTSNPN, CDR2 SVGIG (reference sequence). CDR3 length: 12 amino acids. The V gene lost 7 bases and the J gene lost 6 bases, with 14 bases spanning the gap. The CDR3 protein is CASSVGADTQYF. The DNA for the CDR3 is TGTGCCTCTTCGGTAGGGGCCGATACGCAGTATTTT.

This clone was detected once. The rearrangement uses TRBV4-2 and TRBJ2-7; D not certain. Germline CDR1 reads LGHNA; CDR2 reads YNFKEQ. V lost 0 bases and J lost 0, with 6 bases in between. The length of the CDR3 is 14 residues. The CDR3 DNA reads TGTGCCAGCAGCCAAGAGGATTCCTCCTACGAGCAGTACTTC. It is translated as CASSQEDSSYEQYF.

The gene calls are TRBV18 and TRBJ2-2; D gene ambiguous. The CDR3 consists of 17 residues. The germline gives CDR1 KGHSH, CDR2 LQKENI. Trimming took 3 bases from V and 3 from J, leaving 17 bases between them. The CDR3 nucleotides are TGTGCCAGCTCACCGATCCGGGCTTCAATTTACACCGGGGAGCTGTTTTTT. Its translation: CASSPIRASIYTGELFF.

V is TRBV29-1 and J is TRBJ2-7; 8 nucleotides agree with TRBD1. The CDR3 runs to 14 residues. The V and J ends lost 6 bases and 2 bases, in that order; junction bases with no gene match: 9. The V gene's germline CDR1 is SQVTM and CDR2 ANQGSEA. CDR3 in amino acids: CSVKPDRGAYEQYF. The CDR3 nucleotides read TGCAGCGTGAAACCCGACAGGGGAGCCTACGAGCAGTACTTC.

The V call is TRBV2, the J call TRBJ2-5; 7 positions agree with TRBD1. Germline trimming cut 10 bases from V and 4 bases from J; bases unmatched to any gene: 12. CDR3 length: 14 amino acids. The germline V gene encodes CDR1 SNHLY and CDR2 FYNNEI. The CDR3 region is CAIRSEGARETQYF. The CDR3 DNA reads TGTGCCATTCGGAGTGAGGGGGCCCGAGAGACCCAGTACTTC.

The CDR3 coding sequence is TGTGCTAGTGGTTTGGGAAGGGGCTACACCTTC. Translating gives CASGLGRGYTF. This chain connects TRBV12-5 to TRBJ1-2; D is unresolved. Between the trimmed V and J ends, which lost 1 base and 8 bases, there was a span of 5 bases. In germline, CDR1 is LGHNT, CDR2 FRNRAP. CDR3 size: 11 residues.

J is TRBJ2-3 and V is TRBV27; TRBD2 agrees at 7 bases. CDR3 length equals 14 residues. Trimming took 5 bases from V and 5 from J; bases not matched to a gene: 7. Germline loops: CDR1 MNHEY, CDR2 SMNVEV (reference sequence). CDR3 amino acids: CASSATTSVDTQYF. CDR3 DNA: TGTGCCAGCAGTGCCACCACTAGCGTAGATACGCAGTATTTT.

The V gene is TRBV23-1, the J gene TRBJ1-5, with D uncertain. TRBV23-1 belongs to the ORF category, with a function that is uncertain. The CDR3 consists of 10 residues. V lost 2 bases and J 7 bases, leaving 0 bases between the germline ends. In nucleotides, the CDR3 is TGCGCCAGCAGTCAACAGCCCCAGCATTTT. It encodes CASSQQPQHF.

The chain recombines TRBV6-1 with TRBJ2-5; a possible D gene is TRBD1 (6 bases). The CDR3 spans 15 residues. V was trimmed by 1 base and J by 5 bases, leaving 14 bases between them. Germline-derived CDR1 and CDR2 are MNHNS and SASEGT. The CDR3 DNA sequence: TGTGCCAGCAGTGAAGGACAGGTGGCCTTGGAGACCCAGTACTTC. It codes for CASSEGQVALETQYF.

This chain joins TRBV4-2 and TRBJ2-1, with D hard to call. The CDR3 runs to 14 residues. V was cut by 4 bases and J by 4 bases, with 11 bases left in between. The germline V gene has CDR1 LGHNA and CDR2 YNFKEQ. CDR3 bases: TGTGCCAGCAGCCGGCCGACTGTTTACAATGAGCAGTTCTTC. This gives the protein CASSRPTVYNEQFF.

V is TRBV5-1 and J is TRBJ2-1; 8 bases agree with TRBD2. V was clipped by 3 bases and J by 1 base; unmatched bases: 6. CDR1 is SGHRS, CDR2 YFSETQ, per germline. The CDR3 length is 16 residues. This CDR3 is CASSYLAGASYNEQFF. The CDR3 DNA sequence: TGCGCCAGCAGCTACCTAGCGGGCGCATCCTACAATGAGCAGTTCTTC.

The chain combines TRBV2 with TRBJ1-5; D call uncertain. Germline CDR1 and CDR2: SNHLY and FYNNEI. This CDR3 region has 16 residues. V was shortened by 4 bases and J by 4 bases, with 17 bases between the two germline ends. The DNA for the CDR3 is TGTGCCAGCAGTGCCGAACTTTTGCAGTATAATCAGCCCCAGCATTTT. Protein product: CASSAELLQYNQPQHF.

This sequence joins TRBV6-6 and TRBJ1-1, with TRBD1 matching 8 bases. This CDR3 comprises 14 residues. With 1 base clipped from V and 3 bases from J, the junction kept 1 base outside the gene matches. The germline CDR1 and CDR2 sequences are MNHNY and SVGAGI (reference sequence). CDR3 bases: TGTGCCAGCAGTTACTTACAGGGGGACACTGAAGCTTTCTTT. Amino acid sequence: CASSYLQGDTEAFF.

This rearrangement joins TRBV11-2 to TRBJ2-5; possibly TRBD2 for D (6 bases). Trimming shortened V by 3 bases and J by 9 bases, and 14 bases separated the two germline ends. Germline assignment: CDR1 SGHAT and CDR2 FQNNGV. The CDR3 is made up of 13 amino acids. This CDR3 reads CASSFGRWEAQYF. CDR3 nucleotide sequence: TGTGCCAGCAGCTTCGGCCGCTGGGAGGCCCAGTACTTC.

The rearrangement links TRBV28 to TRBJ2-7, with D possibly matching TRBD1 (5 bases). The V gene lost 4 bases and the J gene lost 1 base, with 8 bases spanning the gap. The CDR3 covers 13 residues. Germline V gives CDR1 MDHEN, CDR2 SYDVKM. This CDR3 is CASSSTVSYEQYF. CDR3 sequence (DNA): TGTGCCAGCAGTTCGACAGTTTCCTACGAGCAGTACTTC.

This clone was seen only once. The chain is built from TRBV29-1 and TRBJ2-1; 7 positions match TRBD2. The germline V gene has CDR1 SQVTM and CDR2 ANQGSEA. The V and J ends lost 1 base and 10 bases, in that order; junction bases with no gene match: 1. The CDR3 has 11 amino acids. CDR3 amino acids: CSVEGGLEQFF. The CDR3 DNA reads TGCAGCGTTGAAGGGGGACTAGAGCAGTTCTTC.